A selection of T cell receptor beta chains follows, all from one sample in a study of T cells in Graves' hyperthyroidism and ophthalmopathy. Using its own MiXCR run on the multiplex PCR reads, TCRdb lists one record per CDR3 protein. The data hold 650,000 to 700,000 distinct CDR3 sequences, with around a sixth observed a single time. Material for sequencing was blood. The source of these receptors is a man aged 50 to 59 with Graves' hyperthyroidism. The CDR3 runs from the conserved cysteine through the conserved F or W. A D gene is named only where the DNA matches it firmly. The size entry is marked missing in some rows and otherwise reads once, few, many or a size class.

j_call clone_size d_call v_call cdr3_aa cdr3_nt
TRBJ2-1 - TRBD2 TRBV19 CASTPGLGYNEQFF TGTGCCAGTACCCCGGGACTAGGATACAATGAGCAGTTCTTC
TRBJ2-7 many - TRBV20-1 CSARGGHEEQYF TGCAGTGCTAGAGGCGGCCATGAAGAGCAGTACTTC
TRBJ1-5 few - TRBV20-1 CSAPRALNQPQHF TGCAGTGCCCCCCGGGCCTTGAATCAGCCCCAGCATTTT
TRBJ1-4 few - TRBV15 CATSRPHLGNEKLFF TGTGCCACCAGCAGACCGCATCTGGGTAATGAAAAACTGTTTTTT
TRBJ1-1 - TRBD1 TRBV28 CASRRNRGRTEAFF TGTGCCAGCAGACGAAACAGGGGACGGACTGAAGCTTTCTTT
TRBJ2-7 few - TRBV9 CASSTAGDSYEQYF TGTGCCAGCAGCACAGCCGGGGACTCCTACGAGCAGTACTTC
TRBJ2-5 - - TRBV7-9 CASSLRSGSQETQYF TGTGCCAGCAGCTTAAGGTCGGGCAGCCAAGAGACCCAGTACTTC
TRBJ1-4 - - TRBV30 CAWRRTGADEKLFF TGTGCCTGGAGGCGAACTGGGGCCGATGAAAAACTGTTTTTT
TRBJ1-1 many - TRBV24-1 CATSDLRGEAFF TGTGCCACCAGTGATTTAAGGGGCGAAGCTTTCTTT
TRBJ1-3 many - TRBV6-1 CASSENPSSGNTIYF TGTGCCAGCAGTGAAAACCCTAGCTCTGGAAACACCATATATTTT
TRBJ2-7 once - TRBV5-1 CASSLGHFDEQYF TGCGCCAGCAGCTTGGGACATTTCGACGAGCAGTACTTC
TRBJ2-5 many - TRBV10-3 CAISESSADKYF TGTGCCATCAGTGAGTCTTCCGCGGACAAGTACTTC
TRBJ2-5 many - TRBV24-1 CATSDSQTYQETQYF TGTGCCACCAGTGATTCACAAACGTACCAAGAGACCCAGTACTTC
TRBJ2-2 - - TRBV15 CATSRDPRNPDTGELFF TGTGCCACCAGCAGAGACCCTCGGAACCCGGACACCGGGGAGCTGTTTTTT
TRBJ2-7 - - TRBV5-1 CASGLFGSSSYEQYF TGCGCCAGCGGCTTGTTTGGCAGCAGCTCCTACGAGCAGTACTTC
TRBJ2-5 many TRBD2 TRBV6-1 CASTEMSASGSMRRYF TGTGCCAGCACCGAAATGTCGGCTAGCGGGAGTATGCGTAGGTACTTC
TRBJ2-1 - TRBD2 TRBV19 CASSIAGTSGNYEQFF TGTGCCAGTAGTATTGCCGGGACTAGCGGGAACTATGAGCAGTTCTTC
TRBJ1-1 - - TRBV30 CAWSAQNTEAFF TGTGCCTGGAGCGCCCAGAACACTGAAGCTTTCTTT
TRBJ2-1 many TRBD1 TRBV27 CASSLRAGQGFGNEQFF TGTGCCAGCAGTTTACGGGCCGGACAGGGGTTTGGCAATGAGCAGTTCTTC
TRBJ2-2 many - TRBV12-3/TRBV12-4 CASSLLTGGPINTGELFF TGTGCCAGCAGTTTATTAACTGGGGGTCCAATTAACACCGGGGAGCTGTTTTTT
TRBJ2-7 - TRBD2 TRBV27 CASSSLGGGGPYEQYF TGTGCCAGCAGTTCCCTAGGTGGGGGAGGGCCCTACGAGCAGTACTTC
TRBJ2-2 many - TRBV11-2 CASSFQTGTGELFF TGTGCCAGCAGCTTTCAGACTGGGACCGGGGAGCTGTTTTTT
TRBJ2-1 - - TRBV28 CASSVAGPRDEQFF TGTGCCAGCAGCGTGGCGGGGCCTCGGGATGAGCAGTTCTTC
TRBJ2-3 many - TRBV29-1 CSVEDRAGSTDTQYF TGCAGCGTTGAAGATAGGGCAGGCAGCACAGATACGCAGTATTTT
TRBJ1-5 many - TRBV2 CASSEGRTVTHF TGTGCCAGCAGTGAAGGTCGTACTGTAACGCATTTT
TRBJ2-5 many - TRBV28 CASSKGQETQYF TGTGCCAGCAGTAAGGGCCAAGAGACCCAGTACTTC
TRBJ1-2 - - TRBV18 CASSPFQGPKGGVYGYTF TGTGCCAGCTCACCATTCCAGGGACCCAAGGGGGGTGTCTATGGCTACACCTTC
TRBJ2-7 - - TRBV27 CASRETDRSYEQYF TGTGCCAGCAGGGAGACGGATAGGTCCTACGAGCAGTACTTC
TRBJ1-5 many TRBD1 TRBV28 CASSLARWAGTGNQPQHF TGTGCCAGCAGTTTAGCCCGGTGGGCAGGGACAGGCAATCAGCCCCAGCATTTT
TRBJ1-2 - TRBD1 TRBV19 CASRRPEPRQGPTAGYTF TGTGCCAGTAGAAGACCCGAACCCCGACAGGGACCTACTGCGGGCTACACCTTC
TRBJ1-5 many - TRBV12-3/TRBV12-4 CASSFTLYRTGNQPQHF TGTGCCAGCAGTTTTACGTTGTACAGGACGGGCAATCAGCCCCAGCATTTT
TRBJ2-3 few - TRBV6-1 CASRYSRSADTQYF TGTGCCAGCAGATATAGCCGGAGTGCAGATACGCAGTATTTT